Here is one T cell receptor (beta chain) with its context. The data were obtained in a study of blood T cell repertoires in COVID-19. About the research overall: PBMCs, B-cell-depleted T cells, or T cells provided the cDNA or gDNA that made up the material.

Followed over time, Seattle patients had been enrolled while infection was active. In the original processing: Scientists estimated how many nucleated cells there were by amplifying reference gene primers. Libraries were prepared by immunoSEQ multiplex PCR; TCRdb keeps only in-frame clonotypes and omits some of them. Clone size and the V and J calls come from that table; the DNA yielded D and trimming. The table records about half a million clones, about 91% of them present only once. CDR1 SQVTM and CDR2 ANQGSEA come from the germline V gene. The V gene lost 0 bases and the J gene lost 0 bases, with 6 bases spanning the gap. This CDR3 region has 13 residues.

The specimen sequenced was peripheral blood. This clonotype was sampled from a man younger than 35 with COVID-19, enrolled during active disease. The rearrangement uses TRBV29-1 and TRBJ2-7, with no clear D. The CDR3 sequence: CSVEDYSSYEQYF. In nucleotides, the CDR3 is TGCAGCGTTGAAGATTATTCCTCCTACGAGCAGTACTTC.